A selection of T cell receptor beta chains follows, all from one sample in a study of vaccination and CD4 T cells after COVID-19. MiXCR was run by TCRdb on the PCR reads, yielding one entry per CDR3 protein. The sample consists of roughly 24,000 distinct CDR3 sequences, less than 50% of them appearing once. Antigens of these TCRs are unknown. The source material was CD4+ T cells from blood, cultured in vitro. Receptors originate from a human donor who had recovered from COVID-19. The CDR3 runs from the conserved cysteine through the conserved F or W. A D gene is named only where the DNA matches it firmly. Where a row states a size, it is once, few, many or the class of an expanded clone; other rows omit it.

d_gene	abundance	v_gene	len	j_gene	CDR3aa	CDR3nt
-	-	TRBV30	13	TRBJ1-2	CAWALLANYGYTF	TGTGCCTGGGCCCTCCTTGCTAACTATGGCTACACCTTC
TRBD1	few	TRBV12-3/TRBV12-4	15	TRBJ2-5	CASSLAGTGQETQYF	TGTGCCAGCAGTTTAGCGGGGACAGGGCAAGAGACCCAGTACTTC
TRBD1	few	TRBV5-1	13	TRBJ1-2	CASSLQGDYGYTF	TGCGCCAGCAGCTTGCAGGGGGACTATGGCTACACCTTC
-	-	TRBV6-5	14	TRBJ2-1	CASSYSEGSGEQFF	TGTGCCAGCAGTTACTCGGAGGGGTCCGGTGAGCAGTTCTTC
-	-	TRBV2	12	TRBJ1-1	CASRDSYTEAFF	TGTGCCAGCAGAGACTCGTACACTGAAGCTTTCTTT
-	-	TRBV11-3	14	TRBJ2-1	CASSLDGIYNEQFF	TGTGCCAGCAGCTTAGATGGCATATACAATGAGCAGTTCTTC
-	few	TRBV6-5	15	TRBJ1-2	CASSYGWGNVHGYTF	TGTGCCAGCAGCTACGGGTGGGGGAATGTCCACGGCTACACCTTC
TRBD1	-	TRBV27	17	TRBJ1-2	CASSFFRVDRGQGHYTF	TGTGCCAGCAGTTTCTTTCGGGTTGACAGGGGGCAGGGGCACTACACCTTC
-	few	TRBV27	15	TRBJ1-6	CASSLDLGRNSPLHF	TGTGCCAGCAGTTTAGATCTGGGGCGTAATTCACCCCTCCACTTT
-	few	TRBV6-1	15	TRBJ1-6	CASRWTGSIGSPLHF	TGTGCCAGCAGGTGGACTGGTTCTATAGGTTCACCCCTCCACTTT
TRBD1	few	TRBV24-1	14	TRBJ2-5	CATSDLGTAETQYF	TGTGCCACCAGTGATTTGGGGACAGCAGAGACCCAGTACTTC
-	-	TRBV7-2	14	TRBJ1-3	CASSQQSSGNTIYF	TGTGCCAGCAGCCAACAGAGCTCTGGAAACACCATATATTTT
TRBD2	-	TRBV6-2/TRBV6-3	18	TRBJ2-2	CASSYSFGVRGGPGELFF	TGTGCCAGCAGTTACTCGTTCGGGGTGCGGGGGGGCCCCGGGGAGCTGTTTTTT
-	-	TRBV30	11	TRBJ1-1	CAWSLNTEAFF	TGTGCCTGGAGTCTGAACACTGAAGCTTTCTTT
-	-	TRBV6-2/TRBV6-3	14	TRBJ2-6	CASSREGGANVLTF	TGTGCCAGCAGCCGGGAAGGTGGGGCCAACGTCCTGACTTTC
-	-	TRBV30	13	TRBJ1-5	CAWSVGGRQPQHF	TGTGCCTGGAGTGTCGGGGGGCGGCAGCCCCAGCATTTT
-	-	TRBV11-2	14	TRBJ1-2	CASSLGGNNYGYTF	TGTGCCAGCAGCTTAGGTGGAAATAACTATGGCTACACCTTC
-	medium-sized	TRBV7-3	12	TRBJ2-2	CASSLANGELFF	TGTGCCAGCAGCTTAGCGAACGGGGAGCTGTTTTTT
TRBD2	-	TRBV7-7	16	TRBJ2-1	CASSSAQAGGNNEQFF	TGTGCCAGCAGCTCCGCTCAAGCGGGGGGAAACAATGAGCAGTTCTTC
-	few	TRBV7-2	15	TRBJ2-5	CASSPGAQGRETQYF	TGTGCCAGCAGCCCTGGGGCCCAGGGCCGAGAGACCCAGTACTTC
-	-	TRBV5-1	15	TRBJ1-6	CASSFGAPGNSPLHF	TGCGCCAGCAGCTTCGGGGCCCCTGGAAATTCACCCCTCCACTTT
-	few	TRBV19	13	TRBJ1-2	CASHRTELYGYTF	TGTGCCAGTCATCGGACGGAACTCTATGGCTACACCTTC
TRBD2	-	TRBV11-2	17	TRBJ2-1	CASRQGSGGRSYNEQFF	TGTGCCAGCAGACAGGGAAGCGGGGGGCGATCTTACAATGAGCAGTTCTTC
TRBD2	-	TRBV7-8	14	TRBJ2-5	CASSLVWGGETQYF	TGTGCCAGCAGCTTAGTTTGGGGGGGGGAGACCCAGTACTTC
TRBD2	-	TRBV19	17	TRBJ2-1	CASSTDPSSGRPNEQFF	TGTGCCAGTAGTACGGACCCCTCTAGCGGGAGGCCCAATGAGCAGTTCTTC
TRBD2	-	TRBV5-1	16	TRBJ2-1	CASSLVAGGPGDEQFF	TGCGCCAGCAGCTTGGTCGCGGGGGGGCCCGGGGATGAGCAGTTCTTC
TRBD2	-	TRBV5-1	14	TRBJ2-4	CASGSGGDKNIQYF	TGCGCCAGCGGTTCGGGAGGGGACAAAAACATTCAGTACTTC
-	-	TRBV20-1	14	TRBJ1-1	CSGPHGGAQAEAFF	TGCAGTGGTCCCCATGGCGGGGCTCAGGCTGAAGCTTTCTTT
-	-	TRBV19	14	TRBJ1-5	CASSIDHTNQPQHF	TGTGCCAGTAGTATAGACCACACAAATCAGCCCCAGCATTTT
TRBD2	-	TRBV7-9	14	TRBJ2-3	CASTGTSEADTQYF	TGTGCCAGCACTGGGACTAGCGAAGCAGATACGCAGTATTTT
-	-	TRBV24-1	14	TRBJ1-1	CATSDPGRGGEAFF	TGTGCCACCAGTGACCCCGGCCGGGGCGGGGAAGCTTTCTTT
-	-	TRBV6-1	15	TRBJ2-6	CASSEGYPGANVLTF	TGTGCCAGCAGTGAAGGATACCCTGGGGCCAACGTCCTGACTTTC
TRBD1	few	TRBV6-1	15	TRBJ1-6	CASSGDRVRFSPLHF	TGTGCCAGCAGTGGCGACAGGGTTCGTTTTTCACCCCTCCACTTT
-	-	TRBV12-3/TRBV12-4	12	TRBJ1-1	CASKQMNTEAFF	TGTGCCAGCAAACAAATGAACACTGAAGCTTTCTTT
-	medium-sized	TRBV12-3/TRBV12-4	14	TRBJ2-2	CASSYGRGTGELFF	TGTGCCAGCAGTTATGGCCGGGGCACCGGGGAGCTGTTTTTT
-	-	TRBV2	13	TRBJ2-4	CASSARDGSIQYF	TGTGCCAGCAGCGCCCGGGACGGTTCAATTCAGTACTTC